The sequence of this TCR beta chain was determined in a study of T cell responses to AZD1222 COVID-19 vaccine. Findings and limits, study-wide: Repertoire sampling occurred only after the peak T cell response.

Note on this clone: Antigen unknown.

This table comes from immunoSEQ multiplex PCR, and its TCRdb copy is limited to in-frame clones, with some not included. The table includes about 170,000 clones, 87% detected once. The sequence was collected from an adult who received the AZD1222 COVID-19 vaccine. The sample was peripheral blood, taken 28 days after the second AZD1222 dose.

The DNA of the CDR3 is TGTGCCAGCAGCTCTCAACAGGGGTTCTCTTCGGACTATGGCTACACCTTC. It specifies CASSSQQGFSSDYGYTF. J is TRBJ1-2 and V is TRBV5-4; TRBD1 aligns across 7 bases. Germline-derived CDR1 and CDR2 are SGHNT and YYREEE (reference sequence). This CDR3 has 17 residues. The J segment lost 3 bases and the V segment lost 3 bases, leaving 14 bases of the junction unmatched.